A selection of T cell receptor beta chains follows, all from one sample in a study of CD8 T cells in Susac syndrome. TCRdb called the immunoSEQ multiplex PCR reads again in MiXCR, with one record for every CDR3 protein. The sample has fewer than 200,000 distinct CDR3 sequences, 94% seen once. Specimen: CD4+ T cells from PBMCs. Receptor source: a human donor with Susac syndrome. CDR3s leave out the opening cysteine and the closing phenylalanine or tryptophan.

V	J	CDR3
TRBV4-2	TRBJ1-6	ASSQPTGTDNSPLH
TRBV9	TRBJ1-4	ASSVGPLNEKLF
TRBV4-2	TRBJ1-4	ASSLTGTGTNEKLF
TRBV29-1	TRBJ2-2	SAAPGQDTGELF
TRBV11-2	TRBJ1-4	ASSLLGQGRTNEKLF
TRBV7-8	TRBJ2-1	ASSLLGEQF
TRBV5-4	TRBJ2-2	ASSRDSTGELF
TRBV18	TRBJ2-7	ASSPPVSGSYEQY
TRBV5-4	TRBJ2-7	ASSLDNHQQY
TRBV9	TRBJ2-5	ASSVLGQGQETQY
TRBV12-3/TRBV12-4	TRBJ2-2	ASIRDFLTGELF
TRBV7-9	TRBJ1-1	ASSPGQGDPEAF
TRBV29-1	TRBJ1-1	SVARASGSTEAF
TRBV2	TRBJ1-1	ASKETAGTEAF
TRBV5-4	TRBJ1-2	ASSFPGTGFGYT
TRBV29-1	TRBJ1-2	SAYEALGYT
TRBV5-4	TRBJ2-1	ASSWSRGNEQF
TRBV15	TRBJ2-5	ATSSGGSGGETQY
TRBV12-3/TRBV12-4	TRBJ2-1	ASTANYNEQF
TRBV28	TRBJ1-6	ASSSTGTGRNSPLH
TRBV5-4	TRBJ2-5	ASSPGGTDGTQY
TRBV2	TRBJ2-2	ASSGGTANTGELF